Below are 14 T cell receptor beta chains sequenced from a single sample in a study of CD8+ T cells in alopecia areata. Isolated RNA was reverse transcribed into cDNA used as the sequencing template. TCRdb keeps only in-frame clones here, not all; method: immunoSEQ multiplex PCR. The table has some 150,000 clones, approximately 53% seen once; the top ten hold roughly a fifth. The sequenced sample was CD8+ T cells sorted from blood, obtained at week 0. These receptor sequences come from a human donor with alopecia areata.

This sequence joins TRBV5-1 and TRBJ1-1; TRBD1 agrees at 7 bases. V lost 1 base, J lost 5 bases, and 20 bases stayed unmatched. The CDR3 consists of 19 residues. Germline V gene sequence: CDR1 SGHRS, CDR2 YFSETQ. CDR3: CASSLYAGGQRAHGTEAFF. CDR3 nucleotide sequence: TGCGCCAGCAGCTTGTATGCGGGGGGACAGAGGGCCCACGGGACTGAAGCTTTCTTT.

J is TRBJ2-7 and V is TRBV6-6; 11 bases are a match to TRBD2. Germline values: CDR1 MNHNY, CDR2 SVGAGI (reference sequence). J was trimmed by 5 bases and V by 3 bases; bases with no gene match: 9. The CDR3 has 16 amino acids. DNA of the CDR3: TGTGCCAGCAGTTATACCCTAGCGGGGGGCCTCCACGAGCAGTACTTC. Protein product: CASSYTLAGGLHEQYF.

The rearrangement joins TRBV9 to TRBJ1-5; TRBD1 might be the D (5 bases). Between the trimmed V and J ends, which lost 0 bases and 2 bases, there was a span of 9 bases. Germline V gene sequence: CDR1 SGDLS, CDR2 YYNGEE. There are 15 residues in the CDR3. CDR3 bases: TGTGCCAGCAGCGTAGGGGGGAATGGCAATCAGCCCCAGCATTTT. It yields the protein CASSVGGNGNQPQHF.

The chain employs TRBV7-2 and TRBJ2-1, with TRBD1 matching 9 bases. CDR3 length: 15 amino acids. V was clipped by 6 bases and J by 2 bases; unmatched bases: 5. CDR1 and CDR2 from the germline V gene are SGHTA and FQGNSA. The CDR3 loop reads CASRSGTGPYNEQFF. As DNA, the CDR3 is TGTGCCAGCAGATCCGGGACAGGGCCCTACAATGAGCAGTTCTTC.

The chain recombines TRBV29-1 with TRBJ2-5, with a weak D call TRBD2 (6 bases). The CDR3 consists of 11 residues. Germline CDR1 SQVTM, CDR2 ANQGSEA. V was pared by 4 bases and J by 11 bases, with 14 bases between. The DNA of the CDR3 is TGCAGCGTTGGGGCTGGAGGGGAGCAGTACTTC. Its translation is CSVGAGGEQYF.

The sample holds a few counts of this clone. The rearrangement uses TRBV10-3 and TRBJ2-1; D tentatively reads TRBD1 or TRBD2 (5 bases each). Germline V CDR1 and CDR2: ENHRY, SYGVKD. The CDR3 runs to 17 residues. With 2 bases removed from V and 15 bases from J, the gap between germline ends came to 29 bases. The CDR3 region has the DNA TGTGCCATCAGTGAGGAGGGGATCCACCCCGCAGTTCGTTTGCGGTTCTTC. As protein: CAISEEGIHPAVRLRFF.

The chain couples TRBV7-9 to TRBJ2-7; no definite D call. V was clipped by 1 base and J by 3 bases, with 10 bases between them. This CDR3 contains 14 residues. Per the germline V gene, CDR1 is SEHNR and CDR2 is FQNEAQ (reference sequence). CDR3 in DNA: TGTGCCAGCAGCTTAGAGGGCAGATACTACGAGCAGTACTTC. This translates into CASSLEGRYYEQYF. Supplemented by reference TRBV7-9 and TRBJ2-7, the full variable domain reads DTGVSQNPRHKITKRGQNVTFRCDPISEHNRLYWYRQTLGQGPEFLTYFQNEAQLEKSRLLSDRFSAERPKGSFSTLEIQRTEQGDSAMYLCASSLEGRYYEQYFGPGTRLTVT.

Of note for this clone: Other DNA sequences of this sample code for an identical CDR3. V gene TRBV5-6 combines with J gene TRBJ1-1; a possible D gene is TRBD1 (6 bases). V was cut by 4 bases and J by 3 bases, with 10 bases left in between. This CDR3 contains 13 residues. Germline CDR1 is SGHDT and CDR2 is YYEEEE. The CDR3 protein is CASSPTGDTEAFF. The CDR3 DNA is TGTGCCAGCAGCCCGACAGGAGACACTGAAGCTTTCTTT.

In this sample, this clone turned up a few times. The chain has TRBV30 and TRBJ2-1, with D tentatively TRBD2 (6 bases). Germline V gene lookup returns CDR1 GTSNPN and CDR2 SVGIG (reference sequence). V lost 0 bases, J lost 7 bases, and 10 bases lay in between. The CDR3 sequence is 13 residues long. The CDR3 protein is CAWSVSGENEQFF. DNA for the CDR3: TGTGCCTGGAGTGTATCGGGAGAAAATGAGCAGTTCTTC.

The sample holds one count of this clone. This chain joins TRBV7-9 and TRBJ1-1; tentative D call: TRBD1 (6 bases). Per the germline V gene, CDR1 is SEHNR and CDR2 is FQNEAQ (reference sequence). This CDR3 is built from 11 residues. V gave up 5 bases and J gave up 6 bases, with 7 bases separating them. CDR3 sequence: CASSGQSEAFF. For the CDR3, the DNA is TGTGCCAGCAGCGGACAGTCTGAAGCTTTCTTT.

There are a few counts of this clone. This chain connects TRBV30 to TRBJ1-1; a possible D gene is TRBD1 (5 bases). The CDR3 has 12 residues. CDR1 is GTSNPN, CDR2 SVGIG, per germline (reference sequence). Trimming took off 2 bases at V and 4 bases at J, with 8 bases between the two ends. CDR3 nucleotides: TGTGCCTGGAGTTATGGGGGCACTGAAGCTTTCTTT. Translation gives CAWSYGGTEAFF. The whole variable domain, remainder taken from reference TRBV30 and TRBJ1-1, is SQTIHQWPATLVQPVGSPLSLECTVEGTSNPNLYWYRQAAGRGLQLLFYSVGIGQISSEVPQNLSASRPQDRQFILSSKKLLLSDSGFYLCAWSYGGTEAFFGQGTRLTVV.

For this clone: Other nucleotide sequences from this sample produce the same CDR3. The J gene is TRBJ2-1, the V gene TRBV11-2; unclear D gene. The CDR3 spans 11 residues. Germline V CDR1 and CDR2: SGHAT, FQNNGV. V lost 1 base and J 9 bases, leaving 4 bases between the germline ends. The CDR3 protein is CASSLGPEQFF. As DNA, the CDR3 is TGTGCCAGCAGCTTAGGACCTGAGCAGTTCTTC.

This clone was seen a few times. DNA for the CDR3: TGTGCCAGCAGCCAAGCTCTCCGGACAGGGGGGTTTGCAGATACGCAGTATTTT. This translates into CASSQALRTGGFADTQYF. This sequence joins TRBV14 and TRBJ2-3, with 10 bases that match TRBD1. Germline V gene data show CDR1 as SGHDN and CDR2 as FVKESK. The ends lost 1 base at V and 4 bases at J; junction bases unmatched: 11. The CDR3 length is 18 residues.

This clone was seen only a few times. The gene calls are TRBV11-2 and TRBJ1-1; unclear D gene. The CDR3 consists of 15 residues. Trimming left V 1 base short and J 11 bases short, with 20 bases between. Per the germline V gene, CDR1 is SGHAT and CDR2 is FQNNGV. CDR3 protein: CASSLGIGGIGMAFF. For the CDR3, the DNA is TGTGCCAGCAGCTTAGGTATCGGTGGCATCGGGATGGCTTTCTTT.